The sequence of this T cell receptor (beta chain) was determined in a study of blood T cells in healthy people across ages (dated by TCRdb to between 2014 and 2016). Study-level background: In model experiments, template switching captured about one uniquely barcoded TCR beta cDNA molecule for every two T cells. To track age-related changes in TCR beta repertoire diversity, the study relied on deep sequencing normalized with unique cDNA molecular identifiers. The donors were split into four age groups: young (average 16 years), middle-aged (about 40), aged (approximately 59) and long-lived (approximately 80). The study analyzed two additional independent replicas of 1 million unique cDNA reads from the same blood draw for two donors, one aged 18 to 29 and one aged 80 or older. The full study reports these points: The CMV infection status of donors was not known, potentially confounding age-related changes in expanded clonotypes. Observed TCR beta diversity per million T cells fell roughly linearly with age, and a significant reduction was already apparent by age roughly 41. The percentage of naive T cells measured by flow cytometry correlated strongly with observed TCR beta diversity. Conclusive comparison of naive and antigen-experienced compartments was prevented by the profiling of bulk unsorted PBMCs. Total diversity estimates from one million sequenced T cells were considered lower bounds and underestimates. The long-lived group showed more naive CD4+ T cells, fewer expanded clones and increased TCR diversity than the aged group, suggesting age selection.

The library came from 5' RACE. The sequencer was an Illumina HiSeq 2500. A second PCR of about 6 to 12 cycles was run with a J-beta primer mix and a sample-barcoded 5' primer. A template-switch 5' adaptor carrying 12 random nucleotides introduced a unique molecular identifier onto each TCR beta cDNA molecule. Each sample yielded at least 3 million CDR3-containing paired-end reads. The Mint cDNA synthesis kit, primed by a TRBC-specific oligonucleotide, was used to synthesize first-strand cDNA from all RNA. Following uracil-DNA glycosylase treatment, a first 18-cycle PCR with universal primers M1SS and BC2_uni_R was performed on all cDNA. The paper's processing steps were these. Normalization of each sample was performed by random selection of 1 million high-quality reads, each carrying a distinct molecular identifier. Reads sharing molecular identifiers were discarded rather than binned into consensus sequences. MiTCR, run with a Q25 quality threshold and the strictest error-elimination algorithm, handled CDR3 identification, clonotype clustering and error correction. A nonparametric unseen species model with Euler transformation was used to estimate lower-bound total TCR beta diversity. TCRdb reworked the public reads: Q25 trimming with fastp, MiXCR clone assembly, productive beta chains retained. Records with the same CDR3 protein are collapsed into one entry carrying the most frequent genes and DNA. The V and J calls here are based on TCRdb, not the publication. The sample profile shows 760,000 or so distinct CDR3 sequences; around a quarter of them were found once. The top ten clonotypes cover 9.4% of the sample.

This clonotype has only a few counts. What antigen it recognizes has not been identified. No base quality values were provided; no much bigger clone lies one nucleotide off. The donors were around 39 Caucasian individuals from Russia, aged roughly 6 to 100 years, who were systemically healthy. Each donor gave roughly 9.5 milliliters of peripheral blood, collected into EDTA-treated Vacutainer tubes. Ficoll-Paque density-gradient centrifugation was used to isolate PBMCs, with at least 7 million obtained per sample. Total RNA, at least 6 micrograms per sample, was extracted from PBMCs with Trizol reagent. Naive CD45RAhigh/CD27high T cell percentages were measured by flow cytometry on a PBMC aliquot from every donor. The CDR3 numbers 15 residues from cysteine through phenylalanine. Just the 45-base CDR3 DNA is kept, in frame starting at base 1. V lost 1 base and J lost 3 bases; the stretch between them is 13 bases long. The CDR1 and CDR2 encoded by the germline V gene are SQVTM and ANQGSEA.

These data were likewise used in another study, on T cells of mothers and their children. That second publication adds: The donors were nine systemically healthy Caucasian individuals, made up of three mothers and their six children. cDNA synthesis used all of the extracted RNA, with 1.5 ug of RNA in each 15 ul reaction. Sample barcodes and 2-4 random nucleotides were added via the M1S primer in the second PCR. Over 8 million TCR beta CDR3 reads came from each mother, compared with some 3.1 million reads from each child. TCR recombination output is similarly shaped by thymic selection in related and unrelated pairs, with a minor effect exerted by inherited differences. Normalized repertoire overlap was always found to be slightly, but never significantly, higher in related mother-child pairs than in unrelated mother-child pairs. No persistent microchimeric T cell clones were found, with a detection sensitivity of 85 to 100 clones per million clonotypes. The study used deep NGS to compare TCR beta repertoires of mothers and children, seeking features distinguishing related mother-child pairs from unrelated individuals. Mothers averaged about 37 +/- 4 years of age and children averaged roughly 10 +/- 4 years. After adapter ligation with NEBNext reagents, the libraries were sequenced on Illumina HiSeq 2000 with 100+100 nt paired-end reads. To avoid cross-contamination, the mother libraries and the child libraries were prepared a month apart and sequenced in separate runs. For each donor, between roughly 450,000 and 2,300,000 distinct TCR beta clonotypes were identified. Naive TCR beta clonotypes were estimated from low-frequency clonotypes matched to each donor's FACS-determined naive share, without sorting.

The chain uses TRBV29-1 and TRBJ2-1; matching of 6 bases hints at TRBD2 as the D gene. The sequence came from a boy younger than 18 in good health. The sample comprised blood. The nucleotide sequence is TGCAGCGTTGAAGGAGGAGCGGGCTACTACAATGAGCAGTTCTTC. Its product reads: CSVEGGAGYYNEQFF.